The rows below give T cell receptor beta chains drawn from one sample of a study of CD8 T cells in ankylosing spondylitis. TCRdb independently ran MiXCR on the 5' RACE reads; one entry per CDR3 protein. This sample carries some 87,000 distinct CDR3 sequences, under 30% of them seen once, and the ten largest clones take approximately 59%. Sequencing was carried out using blood, either unsorted or a sorted T cell fraction (not recorded which). Receptor source: a male donor with ankylosing spondylitis or in good health (not recorded which). Each CDR3 is given with its conserved first and last residue. The D gene is left open where the match is weak. A row's size may be missing; if present it is once, few, many or a size class.

once,14,TRBJ2-1,NA,TRBV11-2,CASSLVRDYNEQFF,TGTGCCAGCAGCTTAGTAAGGGACTACAATGAGCAGTTCTTC
NA,12,TRBJ1-2,NA,TRBV20-1,CSASKASYGYTF,TGCAGTGCTAGTAAGGCAAGCTATGGCTACACCTTC
NA,13,TRBJ2-1,NA,TRBV29-1,CSVARGGLNEQFF,TGCAGCGTTGCACGGGGCGGGCTCAATGAGCAGTTCTTC
NA,14,TRBJ2-3,NA,TRBV7-3,CASSYRSSTDTQYF,TGTGCCAGCAGCTACAGGTCAAGCACAGATACGCAGTATTTT
NA,13,TRBJ2-7,NA,TRBV12-3/TRBV12-4,CASIKPISPEQYF,TGTGCCAGCATCAAACCCATCTCTCCCGAGCAGTACTTC
few,17,TRBJ1-3,NA,TRBV5-5,CASSLTPRDGSGNTIYF,TGTGCCAGCAGCTTGACCCCCCGGGACGGCTCTGGAAACACCATATATTTT
few,13,TRBJ2-5,NA,TRBV5-1,CASSSGGGETQYF,TGCGCCAGCAGCTCAGGGGGAGGAGAGACCCAGTACTTC
NA,13,TRBJ2-5,NA,TRBV7-7,CASSSGFGETQYF,TGTGCCAGCAGCTCGGGATTCGGAGAGACCCAGTACTTC
few,18,TRBJ2-3,NA,TRBV5-1,CASSFAIYFGGVGDTQYF,TGCGCCAGCAGCTTCGCTATTTACTTCGGGGGCGTAGGAGATACGCAGTATTTT
NA,14,TRBJ2-3,TRBD2,TRBV20-1,CSAIKTGGGDTQYF,TGCAGTGCTATTAAAACGGGAGGGGGAGATACGCAGTATTTT
few,13,TRBJ2-1,NA,TRBV7-3,CASSKLAGREQFF,TGTGCCAGCAGCAAACTTGCAGGGCGTGAGCAGTTCTTC
few,15,TRBJ2-3,NA,TRBV12-3/TRBV12-4,CASSFQGGGTDTQYF,TGTGCCAGCAGTTTCCAGGGCGGCGGCACAGATACGCAGTATTTT
NA,16,TRBJ2-3,NA,TRBV5-1,CASSLPNRVHTDTQYF,TGCGCCAGCAGCTTGCCTAACAGGGTCCACACAGATACGCAGTATTTT
NA,13,TRBJ1-1,NA,TRBV29-1,CSAGLLRGKEAFF,TGCAGCGCGGGGCTCTTGCGGGGAAAAGAAGCTTTCTTT
NA,11,TRBJ1-1,TRBD1,TRBV29-1,CSVYDRGYAFF,TGCAGCGTTTACGACAGGGGCTATGCTTTCTTT
NA,14,TRBJ2-5,NA,TRBV7-3,CASSFGSIQETQYF,TGTGCCAGCAGCTTTGGTTCGATCCAAGAGACCCAGTACTTC
NA,14,TRBJ2-2,NA,TRBV20-1,CSASGSANTGELFF,TGCAGTGCTAGTGGTAGCGCTAACACCGGGGAGCTGTTTTTT
NA,15,TRBJ2-3,NA,TRBV7-9,CASSVRPDSTDTQYF,TGTGCCAGCAGCGTACGGCCCGATAGCACAGATACGCAGTATTTT
NA,13,TRBJ1-1,TRBD1,TRBV20-1,CSAPTRGRTEAFF,TGCAGTGCTCCTACTAGGGGGCGCACTGAAGCTTTCTTT
NA,16,TRBJ2-1,TRBD2,TRBV27,CASSLLLAGPYNEQFF,TGTGCCAGCAGCCTTCTGCTAGCGGGTCCCTACAATGAGCAGTTCTTC
few,13,TRBJ2-1,NA,TRBV7-2,CASSSRHLNEQFF,TGTGCCAGCAGCTCGAGACATCTCAATGAGCAGTTCTTC
NA,17,TRBJ2-3,TRBD2,TRBV7-9,CASRGLAGGPRTDTQYF,TGTGCCAGCAGGGGACTAGCGGGAGGGCCTCGCACAGATACGCAGTATTTT
NA,13,TRBJ2-3,NA,TRBV5-1,CASSGWGSDTQYF,TGCGCCAGCAGCGGGTGGGGGTCAGATACGCAGTATTTT
NA,17,TRBJ1-5,NA,TRBV28,CASSFYSGPISNQPQHF,TGTGCCAGCAGTTTCTATTCAGGTCCCATAAGCAATCAGCCCCAGCATTTT
NA,11,TRBJ1-1,NA,TRBV2,CARGSHTEAFF,TGTGCCAGGGGCAGCCACACTGAAGCTTTCTTT
few,14,TRBJ2-5,NA,TRBV5-1,CASSLGGIQETQYF,TGCGCCAGCAGCTTGGGGGGGATCCAAGAGACCCAGTACTTC
NA,14,TRBJ2-3,NA,TRBV18,CASSQSGRGDTQYF,TGTGCCAGCTCACAGTCGGGACGGGGAGATACGCAGTATTTT
few,13,TRBJ2-5,NA,TRBV7-9,CASSQRIQETQYF,TGTGCCAGCAGTCAGAGGATCCAAGAGACCCAGTACTTC
few,20,TRBJ2-1,TRBD1,TRBV25-1,CASSFMASLKGQGIYNEQFF,TGTGCCAGCAGTTTTATGGCCTCACTAAAAGGACAGGGGATCTACAATGAGCAGTTCTTC
NA,13,TRBJ1-1,NA,TRBV5-1,CASSSARNTEAFF,TGCGCCAGCAGTTCGGCTCGGAACACTGAAGCTTTCTTT
NA,15,TRBJ1-2,NA,TRBV5-1,CASSLEGGRNYGYTF,TGCGCCAGCAGCTTGGAAGGGGGGCGCAACTATGGCTACACCTTC
few,13,TRBJ1-2,NA,TRBV18,CASSRQADYGYTF,TGTGCCAGCTCACGACAGGCGGACTATGGCTACACCTTC
NA,17,TRBJ2-5,NA,TRBV20-1,CSAIRDFNQQAQETQYF,TGCAGTGCTATAAGGGATTTTAACCAACAGGCTCAAGAGACCCAGTACTTC
NA,13,TRBJ2-5,TRBD2,TRBV20-1,CSAKTSGVRAQYF,TGCAGTGCTAAGACTAGCGGGGTACGGGCCCAGTACTTC
few,17,TRBJ2-5,TRBD2,TRBV20-1,CSAATLDQRWGGETQYF,TGCAGTGCTGCAACACTAGACCAGCGGTGGGGGGGAGAGACCCAGTACTTC
NA,16,TRBJ2-1,NA,TRBV6-1,CASSGPGKGLYNEQFF,TGTGCCAGCAGCGGGCCCGGGAAGGGCTTGTACAATGAGCAGTTCTTC
NA,18,TRBJ2-1,TRBD2,TRBV20-1,CSASTVAGGITIYNEQFF,TGCAGTGCTAGTACGGTTGCGGGAGGGATAACGATCTACAATGAGCAGTTCTTC
many,13,TRBJ2-5,NA,TRBV5-6,CASSLDDGRTQYF,TGTGCCAGCAGCTTGGATGACGGGCGGACCCAGTACTTC
NA,14,TRBJ2-5,NA,TRBV11-2,CASSLGGLAETQYF,TGTGCCAGCAGCTTAGGGGGGTTGGCGGAGACCCAGTACTTC
many,15,TRBJ1-2,NA,TRBV20-1,CSASATASSNYGYTF,TGCAGTGCTAGTGCGACAGCCTCCTCTAACTATGGCTACACCTTC
NA,15,TRBJ2-3,TRBD2,TRBV5-1,CASSVTSGRTDTQYF,TGCGCCAGCAGCGTAACTAGCGGGAGAACAGATACGCAGTATTTT
few,13,TRBJ1-4,TRBD1,TRBV20-1,CSAVTGTDEKLFF,TGCAGTGCTGTTACCGGGACAGATGAAAAACTGTTTTTT
NA,16,TRBJ2-2,NA,TRBV5-1,CASSQGPGLAPGELFF,TGCGCCAGCAGCCAGGGACCAGGGTTGGCACCCGGGGAGCTGTTTTTT
once,13,TRBJ1-1,NA,TRBV12-3/TRBV12-4,CASIGVPNTEAFF,TGTGCCAGCATCGGGGTTCCGAACACTGAAGCTTTCTTT
once,17,TRBJ2-2,NA,TRBV5-1,CASSLVSGGSNTGELFF,TGCGCCAGCAGCTTGGTATCGGGTGGGTCGAACACCGGGGAGCTGTTTTTT